The clone carrying this T cell receptor (beta chain) was counted between two and nine times. Its cognate antigen is unknown. Primers: 60 Vbeta forward and 13 Jbeta reverse. Assay: immunoSEQ multiplex PCR; the TCRdb copy retains only in-frame clones and omits some. Of some 150,000 clones in the sample, approximately 60% were seen once. These data belong to a study of cytomegalovirus exposure and HLA in healthy donors. CDR1 and CDR2 (germline): SGHTA, FQGNSA. This CDR3 region has 14 residues. The ends lost 5 bases at V and 5 bases at J; junction bases unmatched: 8. Study conclusions and caveats: In an earlier analysis, productive rearrangement rates for most beta V segments clustered near 87% or 30%. TCR beta sequences reportedly predicted most subjects' HLA-A and HLA-B alleles accurately.

The TCR comes from a woman in her thirties or forties in good health and CMV-seronegative. The sample taken for sequencing was PBMCs. The genes are TRBV7-2 and TRBJ1-2; 7 nucleotides match TRBD1. CDR3: CASSPGDRGYGYTF. The CDR3 DNA is TGTGCCAGCAGCCCCGGGGACAGAGGTTATGGCTACACCTTC.